The 5 T cell receptor beta chains below come from one sample, sequenced in a study of T cell repertoires in cytomegalovirus infection. TCRdb passed the reads through MiXCR, listing each CDR3 protein once. This sample has 480,000 or so distinct CDR3 sequences, with approximately 11% found just once. Sequenced input: PBMCs. Receptors originate from a human donor in good health (CMV status not recorded). Some clones in this sample may be carry-over from other donors' samples.

There are many counts of this clonotype. V is TRBV10-3 and J is TRBJ2-2; 11 nucleotides match TRBD2. After removal of 6 bases from V and 4 bases from J, the junction contained 4 bases not matched to a gene. The CDR3 totals 15 residues. Germline V gives CDR1 ENHRY, CDR2 SYGVKD. DNA for the CDR3: TGTGCCATCAGCACTAGCGGGAGAGGCACCGGGGAGCTGTTTTTT. Amino acid sequence: CAISTSGRGTGELFF.

This clonotype came up many times. The J gene is TRBJ2-1, the V gene TRBV15, with D perhaps matching TRBD2 (7 bases). The CDR3 runs 20 residues. Trimming removed 2 bases at V and 1 base at J, with 24 bases between. The germline V gene has CDR1 LNHNV and CDR2 YYDKDF (reference sequence). CDR3 sequence (DNA): TGTGCCACCAGCAGAATGGTGGGGGCAACTAGCGCCCATTCCTACAATGAGCAGTTCTTC. Protein: CATSRMVGATSAHSYNEQFF. Full variable domain (remainder filled in from reference TRBV15 and TRBJ2-1): DAMVIQNPRYQVTQFGKPVTLSCSQTLNHNVMYWYQQKSSQAPKLLFHYYDKDFNNEADTPDNFQSRRPNTSFCFLDIRSPGLGDTAMYLCATSRMVGATSAHSYNEQFFGPGTRLTVL.

This clonotype has a handful of counts. The chain employs TRBV6-5 and TRBJ2-1; 9 bases are shared with TRBD2. V was clipped by 5 bases and J by 8 bases; unmatched bases: 1. The CDR3 has 12 amino acids. In germline, CDR1 is MNHEY, CDR2 SVGAGI. CDR3 residues: CASSTSGYEQFF. As DNA, the CDR3 is TGTGCCAGCAGTACTAGCGGGTATGAGCAGTTCTTC.

V usage is TRBV20-1 and J usage is TRBJ2-1; the match to TRBD1 covers 7 bases. Losses at the gene ends were 6 bases for V and 5 bases for J; bases not matched to a gene: 10. The CDR3 spans 14 residues. From germline, CDR1 is DFQATT and CDR2 SNEGSKA (reference sequence). The CDR3 coding sequence is TGCAGTGCCCTCGGGACAGCTACCCACAATGAGCAGTTCTTC. Its protein product is CSALGTATHNEQFF.

The rearrangement joins TRBV20-1 to TRBJ2-5; D unresolved. Trimming shortened V by 6 bases and J by 3 bases, and 11 bases separated the two germline ends. Per the germline V gene, CDR1 is DFQATT and CDR2 is SNEGSKA (reference sequence). The CDR3 is made up of 12 amino acids. CDR3 protein: CSAPPSEETQYF. For the CDR3, the DNA is TGCAGTGCCCCCCCCAGTGAAGAGACCCAGTACTTC.